The 29 T cell receptor beta chains listed next were all sequenced from one sample in a study of cytomegalovirus exposure and HLA in healthy donors. It was with 60 Vbeta and 13 Jbeta primers that the PCR ran. Assay used: immunoSEQ multiplex PCR; TCRdb lists only in-frame clones, some missing. The sample consists of 150,000 to 200,000 clones, 75% to 90% of them appearing once. The sample comprised PBMCs. The source is a woman between 18 and 29 years old in good health and CMV-seronegative.

The chain recombines TRBV28 with TRBJ2-5, with TRBD1 identical over 11 bases. There are 15 residues in the CDR3. Germline V gene lookup returns CDR1 MDHEN and CDR2 SYDVKM. J lost 2 bases, V lost 6 bases, and 5 bases had no gene match. CDR3 DNA sequence: TGTGCCAGCAGGGGACAGGGGGGATTTCAAGAGACCCAGTACTTC. Protein: CASRGQGGFQETQYF.

This clone was detected once. The V gene is TRBV5-8, the J gene TRBJ2-7; 7 nucleotides match TRBD1. The V and J ends lost 0 bases and 0 bases, in that order; junction bases with no gene match: 9. Looked up from germline, CDR1 is SGHTS and CDR2 is YDEGEE. CDR3 size: 17 residues. In DNA, the CDR3 is TGTGCCAGCAGCTTGGCCGTAGGGGGCTTTAGCTCCTACGAGCAGTACTTC. Its protein product is CASSLAVGGFSSYEQYF.

This clone occurred once. The chain carries TRBV10-3 and TRBJ2-3; TRBD2 might be the D (6 bases). The CDR3 length is 13 residues. The germline V and J ends were trimmed by 8 bases and 4 bases, with 13 bases remaining between them. The V gene's germline CDR1 is ENHRY and CDR2 SYGVKD. This CDR3 is CAIGQGGADTQYF. CDR3 sequence (DNA): TGTGCCATCGGGCAGGGCGGGGCAGATACGCAGTATTTT.

This clone appeared a few times. CDR3: CASSPGQGLTEAFF. The DNA for the CDR3 is TGTGCCAGTAGTCCGGGACAGGGTCTCACTGAAGCTTTCTTT. The gene calls are TRBV19 and TRBJ1-1, with TRBD1 identical over 9 bases. This CDR3 region has 14 residues. The V segment lost 5 bases and the J segment 4 bases; nucleotides outside the gene matches: 5. Germline V lookup: CDR1 LNHDA, CDR2 SQIVND (reference sequence).

Worth noting for this clone: Other DNA sequences from this sample encode an identical CDR3 as well. The gene calls are TRBV27 and TRBJ1-5, with D unclear. The germline gives CDR1 MNHEY, CDR2 SMNVEV (reference sequence). The CDR3 sequence is 14 residues long. V lost 5 bases, J lost 1 base, and 9 bases lay in between. CDR3 nucleotides: TGTGCCAGCAGTCTTGCGGGCAGCAATCAGCCCCAGCATTTT. Translating gives CASSLAGSNQPQHF.

This clone has only a few counts. V usage is TRBV27 and J usage is TRBJ1-2; D may be TRBD1 (6 bases). In germline, CDR1 is MNHEY, CDR2 SMNVEV (reference sequence). Deletions cut 6 bases from V and 4 bases from J, with 12 bases between. The CDR3 has 13 amino acids. In DNA, the CDR3 is TGTGCCAGCAGACATACAGGGACCTATGGCTACACCTTC. Its translation is CASRHTGTYGYTF.

V usage is TRBV4-1 and J usage is TRBJ2-3; D unclear. The CDR3 loop spans 11 amino acids. Trimming left V 7 bases short and J 6 bases short, with 8 bases between. Germline values: CDR1 MGHRA, CDR2 YSYEKL. As DNA, the CDR3 is TGCGCCAGCACCGGGTGGGATACGCAGTATTTT. Amino acid sequence: CASTGWDTQYF.

This clone showed up just once. The V call is TRBV11-2, the J call TRBJ1-2; tentatively, D is TRBD1 (6 bases). The V gene lost 5 bases and the J gene lost 2 bases, with 12 bases spanning the gap. Per the germline V gene, CDR1 is SGHAT and CDR2 is FQNNGV. The CDR3 is made up of 14 amino acids. The CDR3 loop reads CASSPGGRNYGYTF. CDR3 coding DNA: TGTGCCAGCAGCCCCGGGGGGCGGAACTATGGCTACACCTTC.

This sequence joins TRBV30 and TRBJ1-4; TRBD1 agrees at 8 bases. The junction had 8 bases not matched to a gene; V was cut back by 8 bases and J by 0 bases. Germline CDR1 reads GTSNPN; CDR2 reads SVGIG (reference sequence). The length of the CDR3 is 15 residues. This CDR3 reads CAQQQGVATNEKLFF. The CDR3 DNA sequence: TGTGCCCAACAACAGGGGGTAGCAACTAATGAAAAACTGTTTTTT. The whole variable domain, remainder taken from reference TRBV30 and TRBJ1-4, is SQTIHQWPATLVQPVGSPLSLECTVEGTSNPNLYWYRQAAGRGLQLLFYSVGIGQISSEVPQNLSASRPQDRQFILSSKKLLLSDSGFYLCAQQQGVATNEKLFFGSGTQLSVL.

The V and J genes are TRBV6-1 and TRBJ1-6; no clear D. The germline V and J ends were trimmed by 1 base and 8 bases, with 9 bases remaining between them. Germline V gene data show CDR1 as MNHNS and CDR2 as SASEGT. The CDR3 runs to 14 residues. In DNA, the CDR3 is TGTGCCAGCAGTGAAGGAGAAACAGATTCACCCCTCCACTTT. Translated, it gives CASSEGETDSPLHF.

The CDR3 spells CASSSNLMNTEAFF. The CDR3, as DNA: TGTGCCAGCAGCTCCAACTTGATGAACACTGAAGCTTTCTTT. The chain couples TRBV7-2 to TRBJ1-1; D is undetermined. Looked up from germline, CDR1 is SGHTA and CDR2 is FQGNSA. V lost 4 bases, J lost 0 bases, and 9 bases lay in between. The CDR3 has 14 residues.

This sequence joins TRBV6-4 and TRBJ2-2; D perhaps matches TRBD1 (5 bases). Germline-derived CDR1 and CDR2 are MRHNA and SNTAGT. There are 15 residues in the CDR3. V was pared by 3 bases and J by 1 base, with 9 bases between. The CDR3: CASSDGAENTGELFF. DNA for the CDR3: TGTGCCAGCAGTGATGGGGCGGAGAACACCGGGGAGCTGTTTTTT.

This chain connects TRBV5-4 to TRBJ1-1, with TRBD1 matching 10 bases. Germline CDR1 is SGHNT and CDR2 is YYREEE (reference sequence). The V and J ends lost 4 bases and 6 bases, in that order; junction bases with no gene match: 6. There are 14 residues in the CDR3. The DNA for the CDR3 is TGTGCCAGCAGCAACCGGGACAGGGGTGCTGAAGCTTTCTTT. It yields the protein CASSNRDRGAEAFF.

The rearrangement links TRBV6-6 to TRBJ1-5; TRBD1 matches at 7 bases. CDR1 is MNHNY, CDR2 SVGAGI, per germline (reference sequence). V shed 0 bases and J 3 bases; nucleotides not matched to a gene: 5. CDR3 length: 16 amino acids. The CDR3, as DNA: TGTGCCAGCAGTTACTCGAACAGGGGAATCAATCAGCCCCAGCATTTT. The encoded protein is CASSYSNRGINQPQHF.

The gene calls are TRBV19 and TRBJ1-6; 8 nucleotides agree with TRBD1. Germline V gives CDR1 LNHDA, CDR2 SQIVND (reference sequence). This CDR3 is built from 15 residues. With 3 bases clipped from V and 9 bases from J, the junction kept 7 bases outside the gene matches. The CDR3 sequence: CASSMPGQVTSPLHF. The DNA for the CDR3 is TGTGCCAGTAGTATGCCGGGACAGGTTACTTCACCCCTCCACTTT.

This clone was seen a few times. The rearrangement uses TRBV19 and TRBJ1-3; D not resolved. Germline V gives CDR1 LNHDA, CDR2 SQIVND (reference sequence). Trimming stripped 6 bases from V and 0 bases from J, with 3 bases between. The CDR3 has 12 residues. The CDR3 coding sequence is TGTGCCAGTAGCCTCTCTGGAAACACCATATATTTT. This encodes CASSLSGNTIYF.

The J gene is TRBJ2-1, the V gene TRBV27; 10 positions agree with TRBD2. Unmatched junction bases numbered 3, after V lost 5 bases and J lost 2 bases. The germline gives CDR1 MNHEY, CDR2 SMNVEV (reference sequence). CDR3 length equals 15 residues. The CDR3 DNA is TGTGCCAGCAGTCTCAGCGGGAGGGCCTACAATGAGCAGTTCTTC. It specifies CASSLSGRAYNEQFF.

This chain links TRBV15 with TRBJ1-2; perhaps TRBD1 as D (6 bases). The CDR3 extends over 15 amino acids. With 3 bases removed from V and 7 bases from J, the gap between germline ends came to 18 bases. Germline-derived CDR1 and CDR2 are LNHNV and YYDKDF (reference sequence). CDR3 residues: CATSREAQGRGGYTF. CDR3 coding DNA: TGTGCCACCAGCAGGGAGGCTCAGGGGAGAGGTGGCTACACCTTC. The variable domain in full, with the rest retrieved from reference TRBV15 and TRBJ1-2, is DAMVIQNPRYQVTQFGKPVTLSCSQTLNHNVMYWYQQKSSQAPKLLFHYYDKDFNNEADTPDNFQSRRPNTSFCFLDIRSPGLGDTAMYLCATSREAQGRGGYTFGSGTRLTVV.

This clone was seen only a few times. The chain employs TRBV6-6 and TRBJ1-1, with TRBD1 as a possible D gene (5 bases). Trimming removed 5 bases from V and 5 bases from J, with 12 bases in between. This CDR3 has 13 residues. Germline values: CDR1 MNHNY, CDR2 SVGAGI (reference sequence). The CDR3 DNA follows: TGTGCCAGCAGTGGGACTGAGGGGACTGAAGCTTTCTTT. This encodes CASSGTEGTEAFF.

The rearrangement uses TRBV20-1 and TRBJ1-2, with a possible D match to TRBD1 (6 bases). V lost 7 bases to trimming and J lost 5 bases, with 8 bases between them. The CDR3 is made up of 10 amino acids. The germline V gene has CDR1 DFQATT and CDR2 SNEGSKA (reference sequence). This CDR3 reads CSVGAYGYTF. CDR3 DNA sequence: TGCAGTGTGGGGGCGTATGGCTACACCTTC.

The V call is TRBV7-8, the J call TRBJ1-5; TRBD1 might be the D (5 bases). The V gene's germline CDR1 is SGHVS and CDR2 FQNEAQ. CDR3 length: 15 residues. Trimming pared 4 bases from V and 6 bases from J, leaving 16 bases between. CDR3 residues: CASSSLRAGGQPQHF. CDR3 nucleotide sequence: TGTGCCAGCAGCTCCCTCCGGGCCGGGGGTCAGCCCCAGCATTTT.

The chain has TRBV7-3 and TRBJ2-1; TRBD2 is a possible D gene (5 bases). Germline CDR1 and CDR2: SGHTA and FQGTGA. The CDR3 loop spans 13 amino acids. V gave up 5 bases and J gave up 2 bases, with 7 bases separating them. The CDR3 sequence: CASSPGTYNEQFF. In DNA form, the CDR3 reads TGTGCCAGCAGCCCCGGGACCTACAATGAGCAGTTCTTC.

The chain uses TRBV15 and TRBJ1-5, with D uncertain. Between the trimmed V and J ends, which lost 1 base and 4 bases, there was a span of 17 bases. The CDR3 has 17 amino acids. Per the germline V gene, CDR1 is LNHNV and CDR2 is YYDKDF (reference sequence). Here the CDR3 DNA reads TGTGCCACCAGCAGAGCGGGCATAGGAGGGTTGAATCAGCCCCAGCATTTT. Protein: CATSRAGIGGLNQPQHF.

This rearrangement joins TRBV28 to TRBJ1-5, with D perhaps matching TRBD1 (6 bases). CDR1 is MDHEN and CDR2 is SYDVKM in the germline V gene. This CDR3 has 13 amino acids. Trimming cost V 8 bases and J 2 bases, with 10 bases left between them. CDR3 sequence reads: CASQGSGNQPQHF. The CDR3 DNA sequence: TGTGCCAGCCAGGGGTCAGGCAATCAGCCCCAGCATTTT. Full variable domain (outside the CDR3, taken from reference TRBV28 and TRBJ1-5): DVKVTQSSRYLVKRTGEKVFLECVQDMDHENMFWYRQDPGLGLRLIYFSYDVKMKEKGDIPEGYSVSREKKERFSLILESASTNQTSMYLCASQGSGNQPQHFGDGTRLSIL.

The chain is built from TRBV10-3 and TRBJ1-5, with D tentatively TRBD1 (5 bases). CDR3 length equals 15 residues. From germline, CDR1 is ENHRY and CDR2 SYGVKD. V shed 3 bases and J shed 1 base, with 10 bases lying between them. CDR3 amino acids: CAISDARGSNQPQHF. CDR3 sequence (DNA): TGTGCCATCAGTGACGCGCGGGGGAGCAATCAGCCCCAGCATTTT.

V gene TRBV4-1 combines with J gene TRBJ1-5, with a weak D call TRBD1 (6 bases). The germline V and J ends were trimmed by 4 bases and 7 bases, with 11 bases remaining between them. Germline CDR1 reads MGHRA; CDR2 reads YSYEKL. The CDR3 is made up of 13 amino acids. In DNA form, the CDR3 reads TGCGCCAGCAGCCCCCAGGGGAGCCAGCCCCAGCATTTT. It encodes CASSPQGSQPQHF.

V is TRBV7-9 and J is TRBJ2-1, with D maybe TRBD1 (6 bases). CDR3 size: 13 residues. V shed 5 bases and J shed 12 bases, with 17 bases lying between them. CDR1 and CDR2 (germline): SEHNR, FQNEAQ (reference sequence). The CDR3 spells CASSPRWGQGQFF. CDR3 coding DNA: TGTGCCAGCAGCCCGCGGTGGGGGCAGGGGCAGTTCTTC.

The chain joins TRBV7-6 to TRBJ1-1; 7 bases are a match to TRBD1. V gave up 5 bases and J gave up 1 base; unmatched junction bases: 7. The germline CDR1 and CDR2 sequences are SGHVS and FNYEAQ. The CDR3 runs to 15 residues. CDR3: CASSRRQGGNTEAFF. The CDR3 DNA follows: TGTGCCAGCAGCCGAAGACAGGGAGGGAACACTGAAGCTTTCTTT.

The J gene is TRBJ2-3, the V gene TRBV4-1, with D tentatively TRBD2 (6 bases). Per germline, CDR1 MGHRA and CDR2 YSYEKL. Between the trimmed V and J ends, which lost 2 bases and 5 bases, there was a span of 17 bases. The CDR3 has 16 amino acids. CDR3 protein: CASSQLGDFEGDTQYF. DNA for the CDR3: TGCGCCAGCAGCCAATTGGGGGACTTCGAAGGAGATACGCAGTATTTT.